This TCR beta chain was recovered during a study of blood T cell repertoires in COVID-19. Study-wide background: T cells, B-cell-depleted T cells, or PBMCs supplied cDNA or gDNA.

The sample holds a few counts of this clone. The protocol was immunoSEQ multiplex PCR, while the TCRdb copy is restricted to in-frame clones and leaves out a portion. The table includes approximately 200,000 clones, approximately 85% detected once. The CDR3 has 16 residues. The germline gives CDR1 SGHNT, CDR2 YYREEE (reference sequence). Trimming removed 0 bases from V and 0 bases from J, with 9 bases in between. All recovered Cohort 3 donors got two negative PCRs, got clearance, or saw symptom resolution. The V gene is TRBV5-4, the J gene TRBJ1-4; D call uncertain. The sample consisted of PBMCs or T cells enriched from blood (not recorded which). The source of this sequence is a man in his forties who had recovered from COVID-19. The CDR3 nucleotides read TGTGCCAGCAGCTTGGGGAGCGGGGCAACTAATGAAAAACTGTTTTTT. Translated: CASSLGSGATNEKLFF.